This is a list of T cell receptor beta chains from one sample in a study of blood T cell repertoires in COVID-19. TCRdb keeps only in-frame clones here, not all; method: immunoSEQ multiplex PCR. This table has around 300,000 clones, approximately 90% appearing once. The sequenced sample was PBMCs or T cells enriched from blood (not recorded which). All receptors come from a woman under 30 who had recovered from COVID-19. CDR3s include the opening cysteine and the closing phenylalanine or tryptophan. Rows give clone size only sometimes, using once, few, many, or a class for an expanded clone.

TRBV10-1	TRBJ2-1	.	CASSRGGPVAEQFF
TRBV23-1	TRBJ2-5	.	CASSQRGQGRQETQYF
TRBV21-1	TRBJ1-5	once	CASSKASDRGDCQPQHF
TRBV12-3/TRBV12-4	TRBJ1-5	.	CASSFSPNQPQHF
TRBV12-3/TRBV12-4	TRBJ1-3	.	CASNTGDGNTIYF
TRBV11-2	TRBJ1-1	.	CASSFVTGVNTEAFF
TRBV6-1	TRBJ2-3	.	CASSDAGTQYF
TRBV19	TRBJ1-4	.	CAAPLPGKYVKLFF
TRBV9	TRBJ1-6	.	CASSWTGGENSPLHF
TRBV11-2	TRBJ2-7	once	CASSSVTGSYEQYF
TRBV11-2	TRBJ2-1	.	CASSLDRTVNNEQFF
TRBV29-1	TRBJ2-2	.	CSALTSGGTNTGELFF
TRBV6-5	TRBJ2-7	.	CATQDRGRTYEQYF
TRBV28	TRBJ1-2	.	CASSEPQGGGYTF
TRBV3-1/TRBV3-2	TRBJ2-3	.	CASSLASGGDTQYF
TRBV2	TRBJ2-5	.	CASSEFEGAGTQYF
TRBV2	TRBJ2-7	.	CASSDSPSPYF
TRBV7-2	TRBJ1-6	.	CASSFRAGSPLHF
TRBV2	TRBJ1-4	.	CASSETGGIGEKLFF
TRBV2	TRBJ1-2	once	CASSEGSGQIYGYTF
TRBV9	TRBJ2-7	.	CASSVHGRPEPNEQYF
TRBV5-1	TRBJ1-1	.	CASSSQARNTEAFF
TRBV3-1/TRBV3-2	TRBJ2-1	.	CASSQDKRTTFNEQFF
TRBV6-6	TRBJ2-5	.	CASSSGQGGETQYF
TRBV14	TRBJ2-7	.	CASSQAARGSYEQYF
TRBV4-1	TRBJ1-1	.	CASSQEARVNTEAFF
TRBV29-1	TRBJ1-2	.	CSVTINYGYTF